This entry concerns a single TCR beta chain. This entry belongs to a study of control samples from healthy donors and cancer patients. The protocol was immunoSEQ multiplex PCR, while the TCRdb copy is restricted to in-frame clones and leaves out a portion. The profile shows some 100,000 clones, roughly 86% of them singletons. Trimming left V 6 bases short and J 1 base short, with 13 bases between. The germline CDR1 and CDR2 sequences are SGHTA and FQGNSA. The CDR3 extends over 15 amino acids. The clonotype comes from a woman aged 50 to 65 in good health. This chain joins TRBV7-2 and TRBJ2-1; the D gene is possibly TRBD2 (6 bases). The specimen was blood. The CDR3, as DNA: TGTGCCAGCAGACCACCGGGACTTTCCTACAATGAGCAGTTCTTC. Protein product: CASRPPGLSYNEQFF.